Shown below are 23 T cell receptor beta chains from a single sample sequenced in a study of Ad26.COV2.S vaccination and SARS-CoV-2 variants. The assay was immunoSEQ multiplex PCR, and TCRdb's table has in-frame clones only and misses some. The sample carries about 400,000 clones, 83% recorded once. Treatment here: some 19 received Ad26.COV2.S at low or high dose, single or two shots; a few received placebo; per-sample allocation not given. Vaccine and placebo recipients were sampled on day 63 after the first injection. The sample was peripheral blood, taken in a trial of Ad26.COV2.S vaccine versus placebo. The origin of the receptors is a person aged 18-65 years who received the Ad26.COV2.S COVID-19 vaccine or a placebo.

The CDR3: CASSAIATGELFF. The CDR3 bases are TGTGCCAGCAGCGCGATTGCCACCGGGGAGCTGTTTTTT. The V gene is TRBV9, the J gene TRBJ2-2; D ambiguous. Trimming stripped 3 bases from V and 4 bases from J, with 7 bases between. Germline V gives CDR1 SGDLS, CDR2 YYNGEE. The CDR3 totals 13 residues.

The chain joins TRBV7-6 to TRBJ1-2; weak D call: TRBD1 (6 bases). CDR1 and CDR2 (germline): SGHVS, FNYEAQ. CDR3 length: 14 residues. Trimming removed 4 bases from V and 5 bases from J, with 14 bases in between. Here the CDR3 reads CASSWGRSGYGYTF. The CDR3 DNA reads TGTGCCAGCAGCTGGGGGCGGTCGGGGTATGGCTACACCTTC. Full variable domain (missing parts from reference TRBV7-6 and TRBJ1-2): GAGVSQSPRYKVTKRGQDVALRCDPISGHVSLYWYRQALGQGPEFLTYFNYEAQQDKSGLPNDRFSAERPEGSISTLTIQRTEQRDSAMYRCASSWGRSGYGYTFGSGTRLTVV.

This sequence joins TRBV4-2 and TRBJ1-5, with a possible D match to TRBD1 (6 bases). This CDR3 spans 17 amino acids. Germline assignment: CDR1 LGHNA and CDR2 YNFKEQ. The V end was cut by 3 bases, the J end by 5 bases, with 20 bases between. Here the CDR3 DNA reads TGTGCCAGCAGCCACCGGGGTGGGGGGCGAAGGGATCAGCCCCAGCATTTT. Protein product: CASSHRGGGRRDQPQHF.

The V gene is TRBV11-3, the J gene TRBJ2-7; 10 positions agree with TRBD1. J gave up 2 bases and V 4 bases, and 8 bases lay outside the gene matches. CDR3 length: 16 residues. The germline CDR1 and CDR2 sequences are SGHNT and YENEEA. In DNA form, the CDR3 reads TGTGCCAGCAGCTCCGGGACAGGGGTTGGGGCCTACGAGCAGTACTTC. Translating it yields CASSSGTGVGAYEQYF.

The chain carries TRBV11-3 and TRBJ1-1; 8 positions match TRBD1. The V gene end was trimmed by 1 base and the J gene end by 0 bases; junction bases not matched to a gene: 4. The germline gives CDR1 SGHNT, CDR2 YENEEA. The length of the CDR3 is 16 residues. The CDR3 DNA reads TGTGCCAGCAGCTTAGGATTGGGACAGGTGAACACTGAAGCTTTCTTT. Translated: CASSLGLGQVNTEAFF. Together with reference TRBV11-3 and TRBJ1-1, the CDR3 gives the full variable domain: EAGVVQSPRYKIIEKKQPVAFWCNPISGHNTLYWYLQNLGQGPELLIRYENEEAVDDSQLPKDRFSAERLKGVDSTLKIQPAELGDSAVYLCASSLGLGQVNTEAFFGQGTRLTVV.

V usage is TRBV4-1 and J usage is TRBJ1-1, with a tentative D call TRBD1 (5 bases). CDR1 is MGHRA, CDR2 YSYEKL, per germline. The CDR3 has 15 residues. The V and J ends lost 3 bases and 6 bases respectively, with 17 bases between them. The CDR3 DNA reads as TGCGCCAGCAGCCATGCCGGGGGGTCTAGAGCTGAAGCTTTCTTT. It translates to CASSHAGGSRAEAFF.

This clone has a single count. CDR3 in amino acids: CASSLLRGGTEAFF. In nucleotides, the CDR3 is TGTGCCAGCAGTTTACTACGGGGCGGCACTGAAGCTTTCTTT. The rearrangement links TRBV27 to TRBJ1-1; D is possibly TRBD1 (5 bases). The V and J ends lost 2 bases and 4 bases respectively, with 11 bases between them. In germline, CDR1 is MNHEY, CDR2 SMNVEV (reference sequence). CDR3 size: 14 residues.

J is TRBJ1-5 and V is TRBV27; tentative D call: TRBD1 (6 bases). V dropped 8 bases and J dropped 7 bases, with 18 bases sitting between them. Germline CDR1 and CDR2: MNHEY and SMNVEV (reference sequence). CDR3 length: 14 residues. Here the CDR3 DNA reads TGTGCCAGCTCATTTATGGGGGGCCGACAGCCCCAGCATTTT. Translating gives CASSFMGGRQPQHF.

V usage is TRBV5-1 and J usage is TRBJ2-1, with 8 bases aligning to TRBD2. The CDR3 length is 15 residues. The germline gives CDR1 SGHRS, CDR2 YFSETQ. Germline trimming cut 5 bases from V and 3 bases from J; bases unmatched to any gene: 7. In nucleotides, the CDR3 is TGCGCCAGCAGTTTCAGCGGGAGAGACTACAATGAGCAGTTCTTC. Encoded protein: CASSFSGRDYNEQFF.

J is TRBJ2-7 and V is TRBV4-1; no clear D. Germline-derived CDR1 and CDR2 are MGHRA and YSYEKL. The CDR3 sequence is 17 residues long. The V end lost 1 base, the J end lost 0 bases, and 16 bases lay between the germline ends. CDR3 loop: CASSQVRTDGISYEQYF. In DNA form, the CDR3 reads TGCGCCAGCAGCCAAGTGAGAACAGACGGAATCTCCTACGAGCAGTACTTC.

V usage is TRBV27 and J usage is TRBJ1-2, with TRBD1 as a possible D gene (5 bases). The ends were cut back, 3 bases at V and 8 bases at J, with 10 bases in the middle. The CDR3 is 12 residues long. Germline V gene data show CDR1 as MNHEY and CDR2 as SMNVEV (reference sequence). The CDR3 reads CASSFRGSGYTF. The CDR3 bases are TGTGCCAGCAGTTTTAGGGGATCCGGCTACACCTTC.

The CDR3 loop is CASSPWGREDYGYTF. The CDR3 DNA reads TGTGCCAGCAGCCCTTGGGGCAGGGAGGACTATGGCTACACCTTC. V usage is TRBV9 and J usage is TRBJ1-2; a weak D match, TRBD1 (5 bases). V was cut by 4 bases and J by 3 bases, with 16 bases left in between. CDR3 length: 15 residues. Germline-derived CDR1 and CDR2 are SGDLS and YYNGEE.

The CDR3 nucleotides read TGTGCCAGCCGGGGGGGGGCAGGGCCTGGGGGTACGCAGTATTTT. Its protein is CASRGGAGPGGTQYF. This chain links TRBV6-5 with TRBJ2-3, with 8 bases that match TRBD2. CDR3 length equals 15 residues. Trimming at V came to 8 bases and at J to 8 bases, leaving 15 bases not matched to a gene. Germline loops: CDR1 MNHEY, CDR2 SVGAGI.

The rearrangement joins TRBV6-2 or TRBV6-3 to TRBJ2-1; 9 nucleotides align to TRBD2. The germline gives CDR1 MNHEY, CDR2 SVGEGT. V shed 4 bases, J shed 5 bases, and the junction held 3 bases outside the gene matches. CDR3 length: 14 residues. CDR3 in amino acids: CASSSSGADNEQFF. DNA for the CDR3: TGTGCCAGCAGTTCTAGCGGGGCGGACAATGAGCAGTTCTTC.

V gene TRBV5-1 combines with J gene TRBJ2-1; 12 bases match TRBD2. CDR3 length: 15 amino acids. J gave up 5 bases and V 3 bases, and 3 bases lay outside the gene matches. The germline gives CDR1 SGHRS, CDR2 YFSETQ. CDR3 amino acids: CASSWGLAGNNEQFF. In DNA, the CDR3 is TGCGCCAGCAGCTGGGGACTAGCGGGTAACAATGAGCAGTTCTTC.

The CDR3 region is CASRLAGTDTQYF. The DNA for the CDR3 is TGCGCCAGCAGGTTAGCGGGCACAGATACGCAGTATTTT. The chain combines TRBV5-1 with TRBJ2-3; D is perhaps TRBD2 (6 bases). CDR1 is SGHRS and CDR2 is YFSETQ in the germline V gene. Trimming stripped 5 bases from V and 1 base from J, with 8 bases between. The CDR3 contains 13 residues.

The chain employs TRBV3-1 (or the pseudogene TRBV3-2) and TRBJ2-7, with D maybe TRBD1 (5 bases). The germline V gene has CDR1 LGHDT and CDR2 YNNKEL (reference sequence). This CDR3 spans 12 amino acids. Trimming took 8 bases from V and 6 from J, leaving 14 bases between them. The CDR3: CASSLGQGEQYF. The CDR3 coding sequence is TGTGCCAGCTCGCTGGGGCAGGGCGAGCAGTACTTC.

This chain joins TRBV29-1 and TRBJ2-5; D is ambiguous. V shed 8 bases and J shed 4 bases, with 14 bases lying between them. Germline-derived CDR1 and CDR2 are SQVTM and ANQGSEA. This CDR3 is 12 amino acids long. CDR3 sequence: CSPPCPGETQYF. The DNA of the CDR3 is TGCAGCCCCCCCTGCCCGGGAGAGACCCAGTACTTC.

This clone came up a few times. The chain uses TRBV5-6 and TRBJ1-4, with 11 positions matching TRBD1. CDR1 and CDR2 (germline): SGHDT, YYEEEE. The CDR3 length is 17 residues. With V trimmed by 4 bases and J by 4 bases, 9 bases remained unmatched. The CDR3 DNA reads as TGTGCCAGCAGCCCGGGACAGGGGGAAGCGGGTAATGAAAAACTGTTTTTT. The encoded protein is CASSPGQGEAGNEKLFF.

CDR3 nucleotides: TGTGCCAGCAGTCGCGGGAGAGAGACCCAGTACTTC. This encodes CASSRGRETQYF. The chain couples TRBV11-3 to TRBJ2-5; 7 bases match TRBD2. This CDR3 comprises 12 residues. Trimming at V came to 6 bases and at J to 4 bases, leaving 2 bases not matched to a gene. Germline V gives CDR1 SGHNT, CDR2 YENEEA.

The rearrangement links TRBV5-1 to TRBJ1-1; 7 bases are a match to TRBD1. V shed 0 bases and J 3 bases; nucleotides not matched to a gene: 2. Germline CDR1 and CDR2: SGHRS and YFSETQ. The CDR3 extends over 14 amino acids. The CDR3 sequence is CASSLGTGHTEAFF. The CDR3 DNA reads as TGCGCCAGCAGCTTGGGGACAGGCCACACTGAAGCTTTCTTT.

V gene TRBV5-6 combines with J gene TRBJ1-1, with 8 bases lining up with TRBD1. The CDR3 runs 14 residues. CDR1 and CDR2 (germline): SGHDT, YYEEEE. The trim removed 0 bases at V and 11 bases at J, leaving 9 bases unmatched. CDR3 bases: TGTGCCAGCAGCTTGGCCAGGGGGCTAAAGGGGGCTTTCTTT. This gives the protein CASSLARGLKGAFF.

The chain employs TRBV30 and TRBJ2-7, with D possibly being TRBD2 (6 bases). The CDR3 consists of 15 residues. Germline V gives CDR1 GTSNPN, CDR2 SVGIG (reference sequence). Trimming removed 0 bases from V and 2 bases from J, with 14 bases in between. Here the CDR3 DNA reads TGTGCCTGGAGTGTACTGGGGGGAACGGCCTACGAGCAGTACTTC. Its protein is CAWSVLGGTAYEQYF.